These 25 T cell receptor beta chains came from one sample sequenced in a study of blood T cell repertoires in COVID-19. Sequenced by immunoSEQ multiplex PCR; TCRdb stores in-frame clones only, minus some. The data contain around 35,000 clones, under 90% of them singletons. Specimen: peripheral blood. These receptors came from a human donor in a cohort sampled during active COVID-19.

This chain uses TRBV11-2 with TRBJ1-3; D unclear. V was clipped by 3 bases and J by 0 bases, with 12 bases between them. Germline-derived CDR1 and CDR2 are SGHAT and FQNNGV. This CDR3 is 16 amino acids long. The CDR3 DNA sequence: TGTGCCAGCAGCTTGGGAGGGCATAGCTCTGGAAACACCATATATTTT. It yields the protein CASSLGGHSSGNTIYF.

The rearrangement links TRBV19 to TRBJ1-5, with D possibly being TRBD1 (5 bases). The CDR3 loop spans 14 amino acids. Germline CDR1 is LNHDA and CDR2 is SQIVND (reference sequence). The V end was cut by 1 base, the J end by 4 bases, with 8 bases between. Here the CDR3 reads CASSIGGTNQPQHF. In DNA form, the CDR3 reads TGTGCCAGTAGTATAGGGGGGACTAATCAGCCCCAGCATTTT.

This clone appeared once. V gene TRBV27 combines with J gene TRBJ2-5, with TRBD2 identical over 13 bases. CDR3 size: 16 residues. The germline gives CDR1 MNHEY, CDR2 SMNVEV (reference sequence). Germline trimming cut 6 bases from V and 4 bases from J; bases unmatched to any gene: 8. In nucleotides, the CDR3 is TGTGCCAGCAGCCGGACTAGCGGGGGTGGGGTAGAGACCCAGTACTTC. Amino acids: CASSRTSGGGVETQYF.

The chain employs TRBV5-1 and TRBJ2-7, with TRBD1 matching over 7 bases. The J segment lost 1 base and the V segment lost 4 bases, leaving 8 bases of the junction unmatched. This CDR3 region has 15 residues. CDR1 and CDR2 from the germline V gene are SGHRS and YFSETQ. CDR3 in amino acids: CASSPKTGASYEQYF. The CDR3 bases are TGCGCCAGCAGCCCCAAAACAGGGGCATCCTACGAGCAGTACTTC.

This chain joins TRBV2 and TRBJ2-3, with a tentative D call TRBD1 (6 bases). Trimming removed 7 bases at V and 4 bases at J, with 18 bases between. CDR1 is SNHLY, CDR2 FYNNEI, per germline. The CDR3 extends over 15 amino acids. CDR3 in amino acids: CASIGQPSAADTQYF. In DNA form, the CDR3 reads TGTGCCAGCATTGGACAGCCGAGCGCCGCAGATACGCAGTATTTT.

This rearrangement joins TRBV11-1 to TRBJ2-7; TRBD1 matches at 7 bases. The CDR3 is made up of 15 amino acids. J lost 5 bases, V lost 5 bases, and 12 bases had no gene match. Germline CDR1 reads SGHAT; CDR2 reads FQDESV (reference sequence). In DNA, the CDR3 is TGTGCCAGCAGCCAATTCCGACAGGGCGGCGACGAGCAGTACTTC. It encodes CASSQFRQGGDEQYF.

The chain recombines TRBV7-2 with TRBJ1-5, with D unresolved. The CDR3 is made up of 13 amino acids. Germline lookup yields CDR1 SGHTA and CDR2 FQGNSA. The V end was cut by 5 bases, the J end by 0 bases, with 5 bases between. In nucleotides, the CDR3 is TGTGCCAGCAGCACTTATAGCAATCAGCCCCAGCATTTT. Translation gives CASSTYSNQPQHF.

The chain employs TRBV7-2 and TRBJ1-1; 8 nucleotides line up with TRBD1. The germline V gene encodes CDR1 SGHTA and CDR2 FQGNSA. The ends lost 5 bases at V and 2 bases at J; junction bases unmatched: 4. The CDR3 has 14 residues. CDR3 amino acids: CASSPGQGNTEAFF. CDR3 nucleotide sequence: TGTGCCAGCAGCCCTGGACAGGGTAACACTGAAGCTTTCTTT.

The chain combines TRBV7-9 with TRBJ2-5, with D unclear. Germline-derived CDR1 and CDR2 are SEHNR and FQNEAQ (reference sequence). V was pared by 11 bases and J by 5 bases, with 15 bases between. The CDR3 consists of 12 residues. CDR3 nucleotides: TGTGCCGTCCGCCAGCCGCGGGAGACCCAGTACTTC. Translating it yields CAVRQPRETQYF.

V and J are TRBV10-3 and TRBJ1-5, with D uncertain. Germline CDR1 and CDR2: ENHRY and SYGVKD. Trimming took off 0 bases at V and 6 bases at J, with 6 bases between the two ends. The CDR3 is 13 residues long. The chain's CDR3 is CAISESPIQPQHF. CDR3 nucleotides: TGTGCCATCAGTGAGTCCCCCATTCAGCCCCAGCATTTT.

V usage is TRBV27 and J usage is TRBJ2-1; 11 positions match TRBD2. The CDR3 totals 15 residues. Trimming cost V 7 bases and J 10 bases; bases outside gene matches: 12. Germline-derived CDR1 and CDR2 are MNHEY and SMNVEV (reference sequence). CDR3 coding DNA: TGTGCCAGCAAGGCACTAGCGGGAGCTGCCGGGGAGCAGTTCTTC. Its translation: CASKALAGAAGEQFF.

The chain has TRBV29-1 and TRBJ2-3; D might be TRBD2 (7 bases). Deletions cut 2 bases from V and 13 bases from J, with 13 bases between. Per germline, CDR1 SQVTM and CDR2 ANQGSEA. The CDR3 length is 11 residues. The CDR3 protein is CSVERGALEYF. In DNA form, the CDR3 reads TGCAGCGTTGAACGGGGGGCCTTGGAGTATTTT.

A few counts support this clone. In DNA form, the CDR3 reads TGCAGCGTTGTAGTAGCGGGGGGGAACCAAGAGACCCAGTACTTC. This codes for CSVVVAGGNQETQYF. The chain uses TRBV29-1 and TRBJ2-5; 11 bases map to TRBD2. The CDR3 covers 15 residues. Looked up from germline, CDR1 is SQVTM and CDR2 is ANQGSEA. The V segment lost 4 bases and the J segment 0 bases; nucleotides outside the gene matches: 4. Using reference TRBV29-1 and TRBJ2-5 for the parts outside the CDR3, the full variable domain is SAVISQKPSRDICQRGTSLTIQCQVDSQVTMMFWYRQQPGQSLTLIATANQGSEATYESGFVIDKFPISRPNLTFSTLTVSNMSPEDSSIYLCSVVVAGGNQETQYFGPGTRLLVL.

The chain is built from TRBV30 and TRBJ2-3, with D possibly TRBD1 on 7 matching bases. V was shortened by 8 bases and J by 1 base, with 13 bases between the two germline ends. This CDR3 has 13 amino acids. Per the germline V gene, CDR1 is GTSNPN and CDR2 is SVGIG (reference sequence). This CDR3 is CARGRGGTDTQYF. The CDR3 bases are TGTGCCAGGGGGCGGGGAGGCACAGATACGCAGTATTTT.

This clone was seen once. The chain combines TRBV5-1 with TRBJ1-2; no firm D call. CDR3 length: 14 amino acids. The germline gives CDR1 SGHRS, CDR2 YFSETQ. The ends were cut back, 4 bases at V and 0 bases at J, with 10 bases in the middle. In DNA form, the CDR3 reads TGCGCCAGCAGCACACAGACACCTAACTATGGCTACACCTTC. Its translation: CASSTQTPNYGYTF.

The V and J genes are TRBV24-1 and TRBJ2-3; the match to TRBD2 covers 7 bases. The CDR3 covers 16 residues. Per the germline V gene, CDR1 is KGHDR and CDR2 is SFDVKD. The trim removed 4 bases at V and 2 bases at J, leaving 8 bases unmatched. The CDR3 loop is CATSDAKRDLTDTQYF. As DNA, the CDR3 is TGTGCCACCAGTGACGCTAAGCGGGATCTCACAGATACGCAGTATTTT.

The V and J genes are TRBV5-8 and TRBJ1-4, with 7 bases fitting TRBD1. With V trimmed by 7 bases and J by 3 bases, 9 bases remained unmatched. This CDR3 contains 15 residues. The germline CDR1 and CDR2 sequences are SGHTS and YDEGEE. The CDR3 DNA reads TGTGCCAGCTTTAACGACAGGGCGGCTAATGAAAAACTGTTTTTT. It encodes CASFNDRAANEKLFF.

This rearrangement joins TRBV2 to TRBJ2-1, with 7 bases that match TRBD2. V lost 0 bases and J lost 6; bases outside the gene matches: 5. The CDR3 loop spans 15 amino acids. The germline gives CDR1 SNHLY, CDR2 FYNNEI. CDR3 region: CASSEASGIPNEQFF. The CDR3 DNA reads TGTGCCAGCAGTGAAGCCAGCGGGATCCCCAATGAGCAGTTCTTC. The variable domain in full, with the rest retrieved from reference TRBV2 and TRBJ2-1, is EPEVTQTPSHQVTQMGQEVILRCVPISNHLYFYWYRQILGQKVEFLVSFYNNEISEKSEIFDDQFSVERPDGSNFTLKIRSTKLEDSAMYFCASSEASGIPNEQFFGPGTRLTVL.

This clone occurred once. The chain links TRBV27 to TRBJ1-5; TRBD1 is a possible D gene (5 bases). Trimming stripped 5 bases from V and 9 bases from J, with 20 bases between. CDR1 is MNHEY, CDR2 SMNVEV, per germline (reference sequence). CDR3 length: 15 residues. CDR3 coding DNA: TGTGCCAGCAGTCCCGGGTTAGGGGCCGCCGGGCCCCAGCATTTT. Its protein is CASSPGLGAAGPQHF.

This chain links TRBV27 with TRBJ2-3, with D possibly matching TRBD1 (5 bases). This CDR3 has 15 residues. Trimming stripped 3 bases from V and 6 bases from J, with 16 bases between. CDR1 is MNHEY, CDR2 SMNVEV, per germline (reference sequence). The CDR3, as DNA: TGTGCCAGCAGTTTTAGGTTTGGGGCCGGGGATACGCAGTATTTT. Encoded protein: CASSFRFGAGDTQYF.

This chain's CDR3 is CASSRGEGTLYNEQFF. The CDR3, as DNA: TGTGCCAGCAGTCGAGGGGAGGGGACACTATACAATGAGCAGTTCTTC. The chain recombines TRBV6-6 with TRBJ2-1, with D possibly matching TRBD2 (7 bases). The CDR3 is 16 residues long. The germline gives CDR1 MNHNY, CDR2 SVGAGI (reference sequence). Trimming removed 5 bases from V and 4 bases from J, with 18 bases in between.

The chain recombines TRBV4-3 with TRBJ2-1, with 10 positions matching TRBD2. Germline CDR1 is LGHNA and CDR2 is YSLEER. V lost 0 bases to trimming and J lost 4 bases; unmatched junction nucleotides: 6. This CDR3 spans 17 amino acids. For the CDR3, the DNA is TGCGCCAGCAGCCAAGATCTTTCTAGCGGGGGATACAATGAGCAGTTCTTC. Translated: CASSQDLSSGGYNEQFF.

This chain connects TRBV7-9 to TRBJ1-2; D perhaps matches TRBD1 (5 bases). V was pared by 3 bases and J by 3 bases, with 8 bases between. The CDR3 covers 13 residues. Germline V gene data show CDR1 as SEHNR and CDR2 as FQNEAQ (reference sequence). The CDR3 DNA is TGTGCCAGCAGCTTGGGCAGGGACTATGGCTACACCTTC. Its translation is CASSLGRDYGYTF. The full variable domain, with the rest looked up from reference TRBV7-9 and TRBJ1-2, is DTGVSQNPRHKITKRGQNVTFRCDPISEHNRLYWYRQTLGQGPEFLTYFQNEAQLEKSRLLSDRFSAERPKGSFSTLEIQRTEQGDSAMYLCASSLGRDYGYTFGSGTRLTVV.

This clone was found a few times. Other DNA sequences within the sample encode an identical CDR3. The chain couples TRBV7-9 to TRBJ1-3; D is unresolved. In germline, CDR1 is SEHNR, CDR2 FQNEAQ (reference sequence). CDR3 size: 14 residues. Trimming shortened V by 5 bases and J by 0 bases, and 8 bases separated the two germline ends. The CDR3 DNA is TGTGCCAGCAGCCCCGACATCTCTGGAAACACCATATATTTT. Its protein product is CASSPDISGNTIYF.

The chain is built from TRBV5-6 and TRBJ2-4; D may be TRBD2 (6 bases). CDR3 length equals 16 residues. The V end was cut by 4 bases, the J end by 0 bases, with 14 bases between. Germline V gene data show CDR1 as SGHDT and CDR2 as YYEEEE. This CDR3 is CASSEPGLLAKNIQYF. CDR3 DNA: TGTGCCAGCAGCGAGCCGGGACTCTTAGCCAAAAACATTCAGTACTTC.